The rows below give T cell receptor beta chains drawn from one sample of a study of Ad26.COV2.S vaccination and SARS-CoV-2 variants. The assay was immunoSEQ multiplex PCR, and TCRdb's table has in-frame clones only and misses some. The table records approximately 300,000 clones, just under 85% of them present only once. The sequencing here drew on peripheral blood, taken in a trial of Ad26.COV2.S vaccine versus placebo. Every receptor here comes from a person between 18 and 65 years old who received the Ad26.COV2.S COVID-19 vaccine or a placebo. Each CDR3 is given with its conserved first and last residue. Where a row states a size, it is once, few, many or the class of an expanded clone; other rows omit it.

CDR3aa: CASSLEGTLNTEAFF; j_gene: TRBJ1-1; v_gene: TRBV7-9; abundance: few
CDR3aa: CATSNTGTGAYEQYF; j_gene: TRBJ2-7; v_gene: TRBV24-1; abundance: .
CDR3aa: CASSISAGVGETQYF; j_gene: TRBJ2-5; v_gene: TRBV19; abundance: .
CDR3aa: CSVRNRDWASEQYF; j_gene: TRBJ2-7; v_gene: TRBV29-1; abundance: .
CDR3aa: CASSPWRQFSSGANVLTF; j_gene: TRBJ2-6; v_gene: TRBV18; abundance: .
CDR3aa: CASSTGATDTQYF; j_gene: TRBJ2-3; v_gene: TRBV7-9; abundance: .
CDR3aa: CASSGQSSGNTIYF; j_gene: TRBJ1-3; v_gene: TRBV18; abundance: .
CDR3aa: CASSRAVAGPWDEQFF; j_gene: TRBJ2-1; v_gene: TRBV2; abundance: many
CDR3aa: CASSPRTGANSPLHF; j_gene: TRBJ1-6; v_gene: TRBV3-1/TRBV3-2; abundance: .
CDR3aa: CASRAVGFQAGTQYF; j_gene: TRBJ2-5; v_gene: TRBV10-2; abundance: once
CDR3aa: CASSYKAGVGNQPQHF; j_gene: TRBJ1-5; v_gene: TRBV6-5; abundance: .
CDR3aa: CASIDRDYGYTF; j_gene: TRBJ1-2; v_gene: TRBV6-5; abundance: .
CDR3aa: CATSRGGDGFEAFF; j_gene: TRBJ1-1; v_gene: TRBV15; abundance: .
CDR3aa: CASSRQTSGNTIYF; j_gene: TRBJ1-3; v_gene: TRBV19; abundance: .
CDR3aa: CASSEKFGVGQGERMNTEAFF; j_gene: TRBJ1-1; v_gene: TRBV6-1; abundance: .
CDR3aa: CSYRQVGNYGYTF; j_gene: TRBJ1-2; v_gene: TRBV29-1; abundance: .
CDR3aa: CASSTIEGGASFF; j_gene: TRBJ1-1; v_gene: TRBV6-5; abundance: .
CDR3aa: CASSRQGAYTEAFF; j_gene: TRBJ1-1; v_gene: TRBV28; abundance: .
CDR3aa: CASSSRGVNYGYTF; j_gene: TRBJ1-2; v_gene: TRBV27; abundance: .
CDR3aa: CASSFSSPGNTGELFF; j_gene: TRBJ2-2; v_gene: TRBV6-5; abundance: .
CDR3aa: CASSLSSGLGQFF; j_gene: TRBJ2-1; v_gene: TRBV5-1; abundance: .
CDR3aa: CASSQEAVVAGSDEAFF; j_gene: TRBJ1-1; v_gene: TRBV4-2; abundance: .
CDR3aa: CASSFLALGSTEAFF; j_gene: TRBJ1-1; v_gene: TRBV27; abundance: .
CDR3aa: CATSRSGHTTGELFF; j_gene: TRBJ2-2; v_gene: TRBV15; abundance: .
CDR3aa: CASSQDSFGRGVGEGTEAFF; j_gene: TRBJ1-1; v_gene: TRBV3-1/TRBV3-2; abundance: .
CDR3aa: CASIQTSGETQYF; j_gene: TRBJ2-5; v_gene: TRBV2; abundance: .
CDR3aa: CASSTRQEYNEQFF; j_gene: TRBJ2-1; v_gene: TRBV7-6; abundance: .
CDR3aa: CASTPYEQYF; j_gene: TRBJ2-7; v_gene: TRBV5-8; abundance: .
CDR3aa: CASSPRAGNEQFF; j_gene: TRBJ2-1; v_gene: TRBV7-2; abundance: .
CDR3aa: CASSWDSSGKNEQFF; j_gene: TRBJ2-1; v_gene: TRBV11-2; abundance: .
CDR3aa: CASSQERGPWGSGYGYTF; j_gene: TRBJ1-2; v_gene: TRBV3-1/TRBV3-2; abundance: .
CDR3aa: CASSLYPGYNEQFF; j_gene: TRBJ2-1; v_gene: TRBV7-2; abundance: .
CDR3aa: CAWTSGETQYF; j_gene: TRBJ2-5; v_gene: TRBV30; abundance: once
CDR3aa: CASSQSIAGGLYEQYF; j_gene: TRBJ2-7; v_gene: TRBV4-2; abundance: .
CDR3aa: CASSLTTGGEWTDTQYF; j_gene: TRBJ2-3; v_gene: TRBV5-1; abundance: .
CDR3aa: CASSPGTGRGTQYF; j_gene: TRBJ2-5; v_gene: TRBV6-5; abundance: many
CDR3aa: CASSSSRGGQAGGGYTF; j_gene: TRBJ1-2; v_gene: TRBV5-1; abundance: .
CDR3aa: CASSYSARNTGELFF; j_gene: TRBJ2-2; v_gene: TRBV6-5; abundance: .
CDR3aa: CASKPSGGGNTGELFF; j_gene: TRBJ2-2; v_gene: TRBV5-4; abundance: .
CDR3aa: CASSVVAGGTNEQFF; j_gene: TRBJ2-1; v_gene: TRBV9; abundance: .
CDR3aa: CASSQNNPFSTDTQYF; j_gene: TRBJ2-3; v_gene: TRBV3-1/TRBV3-2; abundance: once
CDR3aa: CASSIPGGRGMNTEAFF; j_gene: TRBJ1-1; v_gene: TRBV7-8; abundance: .
CDR3aa: CASSSKRGANTGELFF; j_gene: TRBJ2-2; v_gene: TRBV11-3; abundance: .
CDR3aa: CASSLGGRVETQYF; j_gene: TRBJ2-5; v_gene: TRBV7-2; abundance: .
CDR3aa: CASSFGGNYGYTF; j_gene: TRBJ1-2; v_gene: TRBV28; abundance: .
CDR3aa: CASSLVAGGAYNSPLHF; j_gene: TRBJ1-6; v_gene: TRBV5-4; abundance: .
CDR3aa: CASSQEGGNEGGELFF; j_gene: TRBJ2-2; v_gene: TRBV4-1; abundance: few